This T cell receptor (beta chain) was captured in a study of HIV-infected patients and healthy controls. Each CDR3 protein is one row after TCRdb ran MiXCR on the 5' RACE reads. The sample contains almost 65,000 distinct CDR3 sequences, approximately 21% of which appear only once. Germline V gene data show CDR1 as MNHEY and CDR2 as SVGEGT. J gave up 0 bases and V 0 bases, and 1 base lay outside the gene matches. The CDR3 contains 15 residues. What was sequenced was CD4+ T cells from blood. The receptor was derived from a human donor in good health. The J gene is TRBJ2-7, the V gene TRBV6-2 or TRBV6-3, with TRBD1 matching over 8 bases. For the CDR3, the DNA is TGTGCCAGCAGTTACTCGGGACAGGTCTCCTACGAGCAGTACTTC. Protein sequence: CASSYSGQVSYEQYF.